A selection of T cell receptor beta chains follows, all from one sample in a study of cytomegalovirus exposure and HLA in healthy donors. Profiling relied on immunoSEQ multiplex PCR, and the TCRdb table lists in-frame clones only, not all of them. The table lists approximately 82,000 clones, 85% to 95% of them singletons. Sequenced material: PBMCs. Source of these receptors: a man aged 18 to 30 in good health and CMV-seronegative. Each CDR3 is given with its conserved first and last residue. The D gene is left open where the match is weak. Clone size is shown for a subset of rows, as once, few, many or a class of expanded clone.

D gene	V gene	J gene	clone size	CDR3 DNA	CDR3 protein
-	TRBV5-1	TRBJ1-1	-	TGCGCCAGCAGCTTGTTTGGGGGGGACACTGAAGCTTTCTTT	CASSLFGGDTEAFF
TRBD1	TRBV6-1	TRBJ2-2	-	TGTGCCAGCAGTGAATTTGGACAGGGGGGTACCGGGGAGCTGTTTTTT	CASSEFGQGGTGELFF
-	TRBV18	TRBJ2-7	-	TGTGCCAGCTCACCAGGAGCCCGACAGTCCTACGAGCAGTACTTC	CASSPGARQSYEQYF
TRBD1	TRBV5-8	TRBJ2-5	-	TGTGCCAGCAGCTGGGACAGGGGAACCCAGTACTTC	CASSWDRGTQYF
-	TRBV6-4	TRBJ1-1	once	TGTGCCAGCAGGGATGGACAGAACACTGAAGCTTTCTTT	CASRDGQNTEAFF
TRBD2	TRBV5-1	TRBJ2-1	-	TGCGCCAGCAGCTTGGCCAGCGGGGGCTACTCCTACAATGAGCAGTTCTTC	CASSLASGGYSYNEQFF
-	TRBV6-5	TRBJ2-7	-	TGTGCCAGCAGTTACTCCGAATTGATGAGCTCCTACGAGCAGTACTTC	CASSYSELMSSYEQYF
TRBD1	TRBV29-1	TRBJ1-1	-	TGCAGCGCGGGACAGACTGAAGCTTTCTTT	CSAGQTEAFF
TRBD2	TRBV29-1	TRBJ2-5	-	TGCAGCGATAGCGGGGCTAGACAAGAGACCCAGTACTTC	CSDSGARQETQYF
-	TRBV19	TRBJ1-3	-	TGTGCCAGTAGTATAGTCCTACAGGGTTCTGGAAACACCATATATTTT	CASSIVLQGSGNTIYF
-	TRBV25-1	TRBJ1-1	few	TGTGCCAGCAGTGAATATCCCCGGGCTTTCTTT	CASSEYPRAFF
TRBD1	TRBV7-3	TRBJ2-1	-	TGTGCCAGCAGCTTAAGCGGGACAGGGTCGACTGAGCAGTTCTTC	CASSLSGTGSTEQFF
-	TRBV7-8	TRBJ1-5	-	TGTGCCAGCGCCGCGGTTTTCAATCAGCCCCAGCATTTT	CASAAVFNQPQHF
-	TRBV6-5	TRBJ2-6	-	TGTGCCAGCACCTTACAGCATACTGGGGCCAACGTCCTGACTTTC	CASTLQHTGANVLTF
-	TRBV4-2	TRBJ2-1	-	TGTGCCAGCAGCCAAGAGAGGTACAATGAGCAGTTCTTC	CASSQERYNEQFF
TRBD1	TRBV18	TRBJ2-7	-	TGTGCCAGCTCACTAGGGCCGAGACAGGGGGCGACCTACGAGCAGTACTTC	CASSLGPRQGATYEQYF
TRBD1	TRBV19	TRBJ2-4	-	TGTGCCAGTAGGGCCGACAGGGGAAAAAACATTCAGTACTTC	CASRADRGKNIQYF
TRBD1	TRBV6-5	TRBJ1-2	-	TGTGCCAGCACTTTAGGGACAGGGTATGGCTACACCTTC	CASTLGTGYGYTF
-	TRBV7-6	TRBJ2-7	-	TGTGCCAGCAGCACCGGAGGGTCCCTGCAGTACTTC	CASSTGGSLQYF
TRBD1	TRBV5-1	TRBJ1-2	-	TGCGCCAGCAGCTGGATGACAGGGGACTATGGCTACACCTTC	CASSWMTGDYGYTF
-	TRBV5-6	TRBJ1-6	-	TGTGCCAGCAGCCTCCCGACAGCACCCCTCCACTTT	CASSLPTAPLHF
-	TRBV7-2	TRBJ2-7	-	TGTGCCAGCAGCTTAGACCCGGGGAGCTACGAGCAGTACTTC	CASSLDPGSYEQYF
TRBD2	TRBV9	TRBJ2-1	-	TGTGCCAGCAGCGTAGCGGGAGGGCTCGGTGAGCAGTTCTTC	CASSVAGGLGEQFF
-	TRBV6-6	TRBJ2-2	-	TGTGCCAGCAGACAGGGTTTGCACACCGGGGAGCTGTTTTTT	CASRQGLHTGELFF
TRBD1	TRBV2	TRBJ1-2	-	TGTGCCAGCAGTGTAAAGAGCACAGGGGTGAACTATGGCTACACCTTC	CASSVKSTGVNYGYTF
-	TRBV5-6	TRBJ1-5	-	TGTGCCAGCAGCTTGGGCCAGGTGGGTCAGCCCCAGCATTTT	CASSLGQVGQPQHF
-	TRBV2	TRBJ1-2	-	TGTGCCGGAAACAGGGAATTTAACTATGGCTACACCTTC	CAGNREFNYGYTF
-	TRBV6-5	TRBJ1-2	-	TGTGCCAGCAGTTACCTTCCCGGGAGCTCCTATGGCTACACCTTC	CASSYLPGSSYGYTF
TRBD1	TRBV27	TRBJ2-7	-	TGTGCCAGCAGCCCCAGGACAGGGGCCTACGAGCAGTACTTC	CASSPRTGAYEQYF
TRBD1	TRBV6-4	TRBJ2-3	medium-sized	TGTGCCAGCAGCCTAAGGACAGGGGGCGCAGATACGCAGTATTTT	CASSLRTGGADTQYF
-	TRBV18	TRBJ1-2	-	TGTGCCAGCTCACCACAGGAAGGGGCCTATGGCTACACCTTC	CASSPQEGAYGYTF
TRBD1	TRBV7-6	TRBJ1-2	-	TGTGCCAGCAGCTTAGCGGACAGGGGCCGGGGCTATGGCTACACCTTC	CASSLADRGRGYGYTF
TRBD2	TRBV30	TRBJ2-3	-	TGTGCCTGGAGTGTACTAGCGGGGTCGGATACGCAGTATTTT	CAWSVLAGSDTQYF
TRBD1	TRBV5-4	TRBJ1-2	-	TGTGCCAGCAACCAGGGGGGCTCTAACTATGGCTACACCTTC	CASNQGGSNYGYTF
TRBD2	TRBV29-1	TRBJ2-7	-	TGCAGCGGAGTTCTAGCGGGAGCCTACGAGCAGTACTTC	CSGVLAGAYEQYF
TRBD2	TRBV6-1	TRBJ2-3	-	TGTGCCAGCAGGCGGGGGGACACAGATACGCAGTATTTT	CASRRGDTDTQYF
-	TRBV7-8	TRBJ2-7	once	TGTGCCAGCAGCTGGATGACAGCCTCCTACGAGCAGTACTTC	CASSWMTASYEQYF
TRBD2	TRBV6-5	TRBJ2-7	-	TGTGCCAGCAGTTCCCTATGGGGGGGTTCCTACGAGCAGTACTTC	CASSSLWGGSYEQYF
-	TRBV4-1	TRBJ2-1	-	TGCGCCAGCAGCCAAGATGACCGGGGATGGGACAATGAGCAGTTCTTC	CASSQDDRGWDNEQFF
TRBD1	TRBV2	TRBJ2-2	-	TGTGCCAGCAGTGAAATTGGGGGACAGGCCCCTACGGGGGAGCTGTTTTTT	CASSEIGGQAPTGELFF
-	TRBV2	TRBJ1-2	-	TGTGCCAGCAGTGGGACAACACTCTTTGGCTACACCTTC	CASSGTTLFGYTF
TRBD2	TRBV7-2	TRBJ2-7	-	TGTGCCAGCAGCTATCAGAGAGGCCCCGGGGACTACAGGGAGCAGTACTTC	CASSYQRGPGDYREQYF
-	TRBV4-2	TRBJ2-1	-	TGTGCCAGCAGCCAAGATTGGGTAACGGGAGATGAGCAGTTCTTC	CASSQDWVTGDEQFF
-	TRBV6-1	TRBJ1-2	-	TGTGCCAGCAGTGAGACGGACATTAACTATGGCTACACCTTC	CASSETDINYGYTF
TRBD1	TRBV30	TRBJ2-4	-	TGTGCCTGGAGTCTTGACAGGGGCCTAGCCAAAAACATTCAGTACTTC	CAWSLDRGLAKNIQYF
-	TRBV13	TRBJ2-2	-	TGTGCCAGCAGCTTAGAAGAGTGGGGCTTACGGACCGGGGAGCTGTTTTTT	CASSLEEWGLRTGELFF
-	TRBV29-1	TRBJ1-2	-	TGCAGCGCACCCGCGGGAAAAGGGGAGATTAACTATGGCTACACCTTC	CSAPAGKGEINYGYTF
TRBD2	TRBV7-9	TRBJ2-1	-	TGTGCCAGCAGCTCTACTAGCGGGAGGTCCTACAATGAGCAGTTCTTC	CASSSTSGRSYNEQFF
TRBD1	TRBV6-6	TRBJ1-2	-	TGTGCCAGCAGGGCTAGGACAGGGTTCCCTTATGGCTACACCTTC	CASRARTGFPYGYTF
TRBD2	TRBV18	TRBJ2-7	-	TGTGCCAGCTCACCTAGCGGGGGAGATAACTACGAGCAGTACTTC	CASSPSGGDNYEQYF